This record concerns one T cell receptor (beta chain) sequence. Antigen unknown. This sample was included in a study of tumor-infiltrating lymphocytes in primary liver carcinoma. Study context: Patients included men and women of 30 to 69 years. General observations from the study: Top clones occupying all five tumor regions numbered only about 7-25%. When set against blood, tumors had a significantly higher top-250-clone fraction (p = 0.039).

Germline CDR1 is SGDLS and CDR2 is YYNGEE. This CDR3 has 13 residues. V was cut by 4 bases and J by 8 bases, with 14 bases left in between. A constant-region primer primed TCR beta cDNA synthesis from about 490 ng of total RNA. ARM-PCR, slightly modified, supplied the TCR beta libraries through three nested multiplex PCR rounds. Amplification in the first two PCR rounds was performed using TRBV1-TRBV30 forward primers and a C-beta reverse primer for around 10 cycles each. Using its own MiXCR run on the multiplex PCR reads, TCRdb lists one record per CDR3 protein. This sample has fewer than 250,000 distinct CDR3 sequences, with 85% found just once. Co-extraction of RNA and DNA was performed on about 19-30 mg of unsorted bulk tissue.

Sequencing was done on a sample of tumor tissue from primary liver carcinoma. This sequence originates from a man aged 40-50 years with primary liver carcinoma and hepatitis B virus infection. The chain couples TRBV9 to TRBJ2-3; D is undetermined. This CDR3 is CASSSQVAGTQYF. Written as DNA, the CDR3 is TGTGCCAGCAGCTCCCAGGTAGCTGGTACGCAGTATTTT.